Presented here are 22 T cell receptor beta chains from one specimen sequenced in a study of PD-L1 blockade in urothelial cancer. The table came from immunoSEQ multiplex PCR; TCRdb's copy has only in-frame clones and leaves some out. The repertoire holds about 84,000 clones, with 82% as singletons. Sample: PBMCs, taken around atezolizumab (anti-PD-L1) treatment. The receptor source for this set is a man aged 65 to 79 with urothelial cancer.

The gene calls are TRBV27 and TRBJ2-7, with TRBD2 matching 10 bases. This CDR3 has 13 residues. The V gene's germline CDR1 is MNHEY and CDR2 SMNVEV (reference sequence). Trimming at V came to 5 bases and at J to 5 bases, leaving 3 bases not matched to a gene. This chain's CDR3 is CASSPSGSNEQYF. The CDR3 DNA reads as TGTGCCAGCAGTCCTAGCGGGAGCAACGAGCAGTACTTC.

The chain combines TRBV4-1 with TRBJ1-2; 9 bases match TRBD1. In germline, CDR1 is MGHRA, CDR2 YSYEKL. The trim removed 4 bases at V and 8 bases at J, leaving 11 bases unmatched. This CDR3 comprises 15 residues. The CDR3: CASSLRTGEVIGYTF. The CDR3 coding sequence is TGCGCCAGCAGCCTCCGGACAGGGGAGGTCATAGGCTACACCTTC.

Points on this clone: In the same sample, other DNA sequences code for this CDR3. V gene TRBV29-1 combines with J gene TRBJ1-1; maybe TRBD1 (6 bases). The V and J ends lost 5 bases and 1 base respectively, with 11 bases between them. There are 13 residues in the CDR3. The germline CDR1 and CDR2 sequences are SQVTM and ANQGSEA. The CDR3 nucleotides are TGCAGCGTTCAGACAGGTGGGAACACTGAAGCTTTCTTT. Translation gives CSVQTGGNTEAFF.

The chain has TRBV6-5 and TRBJ1-4, with D tentatively TRBD1 (6 bases). From germline, CDR1 is MNHEY and CDR2 SVGAGI. V dropped 6 bases and J dropped 8 bases, with 13 bases sitting between them. CDR3 length: 13 amino acids. The CDR3 DNA is TGTGCCAGCAGGGACACAGGGCACGAAAAACTGTTTTTT. Translated: CASRDTGHEKLFF.

J is TRBJ1-2 and V is TRBV2; D gene unclear. The V end was cut by 1 base, the J end by 0 bases, with 9 bases between. CDR1 SNHLY and CDR2 FYNNEI come from the germline V gene. This CDR3 is built from 15 residues. The DNA of the CDR3 is TGTGCCAGCAGTGAAGTGCAGATTGCTAACTATGGCTACACCTTC. Encoded protein: CASSEVQIANYGYTF.

This sequence joins TRBV29-1 and TRBJ1-4; D not resolved. The CDR3 is 13 amino acids. V was shortened by 4 bases and J by 6 bases, with 12 bases between the two germline ends. Germline CDR1 SQVTM, CDR2 ANQGSEA. The CDR3 DNA follows: TGCAGCGTTGTGGCTAGGAGCGATGAAAAACTGTTTTTT. Amino acid sequence: CSVVARSDEKLFF.

This rearrangement joins TRBV18 to TRBJ1-3; a possible D gene is TRBD1 (6 bases). The CDR3 extends over 14 amino acids. Trimming took 6 bases from V and 0 from J, leaving 9 bases between them. Per the germline V gene, CDR1 is KGHSH and CDR2 is LQKENI. The CDR3 loop reads CASSGDNSGNTIYF. CDR3 sequence (DNA): TGTGCCAGCTCTGGGGACAACTCTGGAAACACCATATATTTT.

The V and J genes are TRBV11-2 and TRBJ2-1; TRBD2 matches at 13 bases. V was clipped by 5 bases and J by 0 bases; unmatched bases: 7. Germline assignment: CDR1 SGHAT and CDR2 FQNNGV. The CDR3 is made up of 18 amino acids. The CDR3 here is CASSRRLAGGLSYNEQFF. In DNA form, the CDR3 reads TGTGCCAGCAGCCGTAGACTAGCGGGGGGCCTCTCCTACAATGAGCAGTTCTTC. The full variable domain, rest sourced from reference TRBV11-2 and TRBJ2-1, is EAGVAQSPRYKIIEKRQSVAFWCNPISGHATLYWYQQILGQGPKLLIQFQNNGVVDDSQLPKDRFSAERLKGVDSTLKIQPAKLEDSAVYLCASSRRLAGGLSYNEQFFGPGTRLTVL.

The chain couples TRBV7-3 to TRBJ2-3; possible D gene TRBD2, 6 bases. The length of the CDR3 is 14 residues. Per germline, CDR1 SGHTA and CDR2 FQGTGA. V lost 4 bases to trimming and J lost 0 bases, with 8 bases between them. The CDR3 protein is CASSYGTSTDTQYF. For the CDR3, the DNA is TGTGCCAGCAGCTATGGGACTAGCACAGATACGCAGTATTTT.

CDR3 in DNA: TGTGCCATCAGTGAGCGAAGCCAGGGGGAGGCGGTTAGCACAGATACGCAGTATTTT. Translating it yields CAISERSQGEAVSTDTQYF. V usage is TRBV10-3 and J usage is TRBJ2-3; D possibly corresponds to TRBD1 (7 bases). Trimming stripped 2 bases from V and 0 bases from J, with 21 bases between. The CDR3 runs 19 residues. Germline lookup yields CDR1 ENHRY and CDR2 SYGVKD.

The chain is built from TRBV11-3 and TRBJ2-7, with D perhaps TRBD1 (6 bases). CDR3 length: 15 residues. Trimming left V 4 bases short and J 2 bases short, with 15 bases between. Germline-derived CDR1 and CDR2 are SGHNT and YENEEA. CDR3 DNA sequence: TGTGCCAGCAGCTCCCCGGAGAGGACAGCCTACGAGCAGTACTTC. Translating gives CASSSPERTAYEQYF.

This rearrangement joins TRBV4-1 to TRBJ2-7, with D possibly being TRBD2 (7 bases). CDR1 is MGHRA and CDR2 is YSYEKL in the germline V gene. This CDR3 is built from 13 residues. Trimming stripped 0 bases from V and 6 bases from J, with 9 bases between. CDR3 loop: CASSQERGAEQYF. The CDR3 nucleotides read TGCGCCAGCAGCCAAGAACGGGGGGCCGAGCAGTACTTC.

The chain combines TRBV19 with TRBJ1-2, with D hard to call. The CDR3 runs 12 residues. Trimming stripped 0 bases from V and 8 bases from J, with 7 bases between. Germline lookup yields CDR1 LNHDA and CDR2 SQIVND (reference sequence). CDR3 protein: CASSIDSEGYTF. CDR3 coding DNA: TGTGCCAGTAGTATAGATTCGGAGGGCTACACCTTC.

The rearrangement links TRBV5-1 to TRBJ1-4; D gene unclear. Germline V lookup: CDR1 SGHRS, CDR2 YFSETQ. The ends were cut back, 0 bases at V and 0 bases at J, with 6 bases in the middle. This CDR3 is built from 15 residues. CDR3 DNA sequence: TGCGCCAGCAGCTTGGGACAAACAACTAATGAAAAACTGTTTTTT. Protein: CASSLGQTTNEKLFF. The variable domain in full, completed from reference TRBV5-1 and TRBJ1-4, reads KAGVTQTPRYLIKTRGQQVTLSCSPISGHRSVSWYQQTPGQGLQFLFEYFSETQRNKGNFPGRFSGRQFSNSRSEMNVSTLELGDSALYLCASSLGQTTNEKLFFGSGTQLSVL.

This clone was picked up one time. The chain links TRBV15 to TRBJ1-1; a weak D match, TRBD1 (6 bases). The germline gives CDR1 LNHNV, CDR2 YYDKDF (reference sequence). The CDR3 runs to 15 residues. V lost 1 base to trimming and J lost 1 base, with 10 bases between them. CDR3 sequence (DNA): TGTGCCACCAGCAGAGGACAGGCACAGAACACTGAAGCTTTCTTT. Translated: CATSRGQAQNTEAFF.

By proportion, this clone is medium-sized (0.01 to 0.1%). The chain recombines TRBV9 with TRBJ2-2, with TRBD2 identical over 9 bases. The CDR3 runs to 16 residues. V lost 3 bases to trimming and J lost 2 bases; unmatched junction nucleotides: 5. Germline V gene data show CDR1 as SGDLS and CDR2 as YYNGEE. Written as DNA, the CDR3 is TGTGCCAGCAGCGGAATAGCGGGGGATAACACCGGGGAGCTGTTTTTT. It codes for CASSGIAGDNTGELFF.

This clone was recorded only once. The chain employs TRBV15 and TRBJ2-1; D remains unclear. Trimming pared 0 bases from V and 1 base from J, leaving 10 bases between. CDR3 length equals 16 residues. CDR1 is LNHNV, CDR2 YYDKDF, per germline (reference sequence). CDR3 amino acids: CATSRETPGSYNEQFF. The CDR3 DNA reads as TGTGCCACCAGCAGAGAGACTCCCGGGTCCTACAATGAGCAGTTCTTC.

The V and J genes are TRBV2 and TRBJ2-5; 10 bases fit TRBD2. V lost 10 bases, J lost 1 base, and 6 bases stayed unmatched. Germline V lookup: CDR1 SNHLY, CDR2 FYNNEI. The length of the CDR3 is 14 residues. The CDR3 reads CATRTSGTQETQYF. Here the CDR3 DNA reads TGTGCCACAAGAACTAGCGGGACCCAAGAGACCCAGTACTTC.

The CDR3 nucleotides are TGTGCCAGCAGAGAAATTAGACAATCCGACACTGAAGCTTTCTTT. Translated: CASREIRQSDTEAFF. The chain uses TRBV6-1 and TRBJ1-1; D uncertain. The V end was cut by 6 bases, the J end by 3 bases, with 17 bases between. The germline gives CDR1 MNHNS, CDR2 SASEGT. This CDR3 region has 15 residues.

The chain links TRBV5-8 to TRBJ2-7; 9 bases are a match to TRBD1. Germline V lookup: CDR1 SGHTS, CDR2 YDEGEE. V trimming: 4 bases; J trimming: 4 bases; junction bases outside the gene matches: 9. This CDR3 is 15 amino acids long. The CDR3 nucleotides read TGTGCCAGCAGCCGTTCCGGGACAGGGTTTTACGAGCAGTACTTC. This gives the protein CASSRSGTGFYEQYF.

The chain carries TRBV28 and TRBJ2-5, with 10 nucleotides matching TRBD1. Germline V gene sequence: CDR1 MDHEN, CDR2 SYDVKM. This CDR3 has 14 residues. After removal of 3 bases from V and 4 bases from J, the junction contained 2 bases not matched to a gene. The DNA of the CDR3 is TGTGCCAGCAGTTTGGACAGGGGGTTAGAGACCCAGTACTTC. This translates into CASSLDRGLETQYF. The variable domain in full, completed from reference TRBV28 and TRBJ2-5, reads DVKVTQSSRYLVKRTGEKVFLECVQDMDHENMFWYRQDPGLGLRLIYFSYDVKMKEKGDIPEGYSVSREKKERFSLILESASTNQTSMYLCASSLDRGLETQYFGPGTRLLVL.

This rearrangement joins TRBV18 to TRBJ2-1, with 14 bases that match TRBD2. Trimming cost V 3 bases and J 5 bases; bases outside gene matches: 6. The germline V gene has CDR1 KGHSH and CDR2 LQKENI. The length of the CDR3 is 17 residues. CDR3: CASSPGLAGAFDNEQFF. In nucleotides, the CDR3 is TGTGCCAGCTCACCGGGACTAGCGGGGGCTTTCGACAATGAGCAGTTCTTC.